A single sample gave rise to the 17 T cell receptor beta chains below, sequenced in a study of cytomegalovirus exposure and HLA in healthy donors. The PCR was carried out with 60 Vbeta primers and 13 Jbeta primers. Profiled with immunoSEQ multiplex PCR; TCRdb holds only in-frame clones, not every one. This table has around 160,000 clones, 60% to 80% appearing once. The specimen sequenced was PBMCs. Receptor source: a woman aged 40 to 50 in good health and CMV-seropositive.

This sequence joins TRBV6-5 and TRBJ2-3, with 7 bases matching TRBD1. This CDR3 comprises 14 residues. V lost 5 bases to trimming and J lost 1 base; unmatched junction nucleotides: 3. Germline assignment: CDR1 MNHEY and CDR2 SVGAGI. This CDR3 is CASSRGRGTDTQYF. The DNA for the CDR3 is TGTGCCAGCAGTAGGGGGCGCGGCACAGATACGCAGTATTTT.

J is TRBJ2-3 and V is TRBV5-1, with 7 bases aligning to TRBD1. This CDR3 spans 15 amino acids. With V trimmed by 0 bases and J by 1 base, 2 bases remained unmatched. CDR1 is SGHRS and CDR2 is YFSETQ in the germline V gene. Written as DNA, the CDR3 is TGCGCCAGCAGCTTGGAACAGGGGCGCACAGATACGCAGTATTTT. Protein product: CASSLEQGRTDTQYF.

This chain uses TRBV9 with TRBJ1-3, with 7 bases identical to TRBD1. V gave up 3 bases and J gave up 1 base; unmatched junction bases: 10. CDR3 length equals 17 residues. Germline V CDR1 and CDR2: SGDLS, YYNGEE. The CDR3 nucleotides read TGTGCCAGCAGCGCCGGATCGACAGGGTGGTCTGGAAACACCATATATTTT. Translating it yields CASSAGSTGWSGNTIYF.

The genes are TRBV2 and TRBJ1-2, with TRBD1 as a possible D gene (5 bases). Trimming took off 3 bases at V and 4 bases at J, with 15 bases between the two ends. The V gene's germline CDR1 is SNHLY and CDR2 FYNNEI. This CDR3 spans 15 amino acids. The CDR3 DNA sequence: TGTGCCAGCAGTGATATGCGGGGGAGTGCCTATGGCTACACCTTC. It yields the protein CASSDMRGSAYGYTF. Full variable domain (missing parts from reference TRBV2 and TRBJ1-2): EPEVTQTPSHQVTQMGQEVILRCVPISNHLYFYWYRQILGQKVEFLVSFYNNEISEKSEIFDDQFSVERPDGSNFTLKIRSTKLEDSAMYFCASSDMRGSAYGYTFGSGTRLTVV.

This chain uses TRBV19 with TRBJ1-3; TRBD1 aligns across 8 bases. The CDR3 length is 17 residues. CDR1 is LNHDA, CDR2 SQIVND, per germline (reference sequence). J lost 4 bases, V lost 7 bases, and 15 bases had no gene match. CDR3 nucleotide sequence: TGTGCCAGTATGGGACGCGGGACAGGTCTCAGGGGAAACACCATATATTTT. The encoded protein is CASMGRGTGLRGNTIYF.

This clone was picked up one time. The CDR3 region has the DNA TGTGCCAGCAGGGGGACTAGCGCCTACAATGAGCAGTTCTTC. Protein sequence: CASRGTSAYNEQFF. The rearrangement joins TRBV2 to TRBJ2-1, with 10 bases fitting TRBD2. V shed 6 bases, J shed 2 bases, and the junction held 1 base outside the gene matches. The CDR3 extends over 14 amino acids. The germline CDR1 and CDR2 sequences are SNHLY and FYNNEI.

The V gene is TRBV9, the J gene TRBJ2-3; no reliable D call. The CDR3 runs 15 residues. From germline, CDR1 is SGDLS and CDR2 YYNGEE. V dropped 4 bases and J dropped 2 bases, with 14 bases sitting between them. The CDR3 reads CASSRSTGFTDTQYF. Written as DNA, the CDR3 is TGTGCCAGCAGCCGATCGACGGGTTTCACAGATACGCAGTATTTT. Variable domain in full (rest from reference TRBV9 and TRBJ2-3): DSGVTQTPKHLITATGQRVTLRCSPRSGDLSVYWYQQSLDQGLQFLIQYYNGEERAKGNILERFSAQQFPDLHSELNLSSLELGDSALYFCASSRSTGFTDTQYFGPGTRLTVL.

The chain links TRBV12-5 to TRBJ1-1; 8 positions agree with TRBD1. The CDR3 is 19 residues long. Germline CDR1 LGHNT, CDR2 FRNRAP. The V and J ends lost 4 bases and 0 bases, in that order; junction bases with no gene match: 16. The CDR3 region is CASGSLMLRGLAVNTEAFF. The DNA of the CDR3 is TGTGCTAGTGGTTCCCTCATGCTCAGGGGGCTGGCGGTGAACACTGAAGCTTTCTTT.

The chain links TRBV5-4 to TRBJ2-2, with D unresolved. The germline V gene has CDR1 SGHNT and CDR2 YYREEE (reference sequence). The CDR3 loop spans 15 amino acids. The V and J ends lost 3 bases and 2 bases respectively, with 11 bases between them. CDR3 bases: TGTGCCAGCAGCTCCGCGCTGGTTAACACCGGGGAGCTGTTTTTT. As protein: CASSSALVNTGELFF.

The rearrangement links TRBV19 to TRBJ2-5; 7 bases fit TRBD1. Trimming took 5 bases from V and 9 from J; bases not matched to a gene: 12. Germline-derived CDR1 and CDR2 are LNHDA and SQIVND (reference sequence). The CDR3 totals 14 residues. The CDR3 nucleotides read TGTGCCAGTAGTGGACAGGCGGCCACGAAGGCCCAGTACTTC. Translating it yields CASSGQAATKAQYF. The variable domain in full, completed from reference TRBV19 and TRBJ2-5, reads DGGITQSPKYLFRKEGQNVTLSCEQNLNHDAMYWYRQDPGQGLRLIYYSQIVNDFQKGDIAEGYSVSREKKESFPLTVTSAQKNPTAFYLCASSGQAATKAQYFGPGTRLLVL.

This clone has a single count. The chain employs TRBV19 and TRBJ2-2; 10 nucleotides align to TRBD1. This CDR3 region has 15 residues. Trimming removed 9 bases from V and 6 bases from J; junction bases left unmatched: 10. Looked up from germline, CDR1 is LNHDA and CDR2 is SQIVND (reference sequence). CDR3 protein: CASTASGQGAGELFF. The CDR3 DNA reads as TGTGCCAGCACGGCATCCGGACAGGGGGCCGGGGAGCTGTTTTTT.

This clone has a handful of counts. In DNA form, the CDR3 reads TGTGCCAGCAGCTTGGCCGGGACAGCTTATGAGGGCTACACCTTC. Its protein is CASSLAGTAYEGYTF. This chain joins TRBV5-4 and TRBJ1-2; 7 nucleotides match TRBD1. V shed 0 bases and J 8 bases; nucleotides not matched to a gene: 10. From germline, CDR1 is SGHNT and CDR2 YYREEE (reference sequence). The CDR3 runs 15 residues.

This chain joins TRBV5-4 and TRBJ1-4; D is perhaps TRBD1 (5 bases). The CDR3 runs 12 residues. Germline CDR1 reads SGHNT; CDR2 reads YYREEE (reference sequence). The germline V and J ends were trimmed by 5 bases and 10 bases, with 12 bases remaining between them. DNA for the CDR3: TGTGCCAGCAGTACCCCGGGGGGAAAACTGTTTTTT. It yields the protein CASSTPGGKLFF.

This clone occurred a few times. The V gene is TRBV2, the J gene TRBJ2-2, with D possibly TRBD2 on 6 matching bases. V lost 4 bases and J 3 bases, leaving 12 bases between the germline ends. Looked up from germline, CDR1 is SNHLY and CDR2 is FYNNEI. The CDR3 is made up of 15 amino acids. The CDR3 loop reads CASSATRTDTGELFF. CDR3 nucleotides: TGTGCCAGCAGTGCGACTAGAACCGACACCGGGGAGCTGTTTTTT.

In nucleotides, the CDR3 is TGTGCCAGCAGCTTAGGCACAGCAGAAAAACTGTTTTTT. Protein: CASSLGTAEKLFF. This chain links TRBV7-6 with TRBJ1-4; D is unclear. V lost 1 base, J lost 8 bases, and 8 bases lay in between. Germline lookup yields CDR1 SGHVS and CDR2 FNYEAQ. The CDR3 is 13 residues long.

The chain links TRBV6-6 to TRBJ2-1, with 9 bases that match TRBD2. The CDR3 sequence is 13 residues long. Germline CDR1 MNHNY, CDR2 SVGAGI (reference sequence). J lost 7 bases, V lost 8 bases, and 6 bases had no gene match. The CDR3 region is CASGASGANEQFF. CDR3 in DNA: TGTGCCAGCGGGGCTAGCGGGGCGAATGAGCAGTTCTTC.

The V gene is TRBV12-5, the J gene TRBJ2-1; tentative D call: TRBD1 (5 bases). Deletions cut 5 bases from V and 9 bases from J, with 11 bases between. Germline assignment: CDR1 LGHNT and CDR2 FRNRAP. The CDR3 has 12 residues. The CDR3 region is CASGTTGIEQFF. The CDR3 DNA reads as TGTGCTAGTGGTACAACAGGAATTGAGCAGTTCTTC.